This T cell receptor (beta chain) was sequenced for a study of shared clonotypes between healthy human individuals. Findings and limits, study-wide: In contrast to clonotypes shared by all four donors, non-shared clonotypes had lower generation probabilities. Estimated richness was generally greater in naive than memory subsets.

The CDR3 spans 15 residues. The junction had 3 bases not matched to a gene; V was cut back by 6 bases and J by 6 bases. The germline CDR1 and CDR2 sequences are MDHEN and SYDVKM. Genomic DNA per cell subset filled all wells of several immunoSEQ plates. TCRdb keeps only in-frame clones here, not all; method: immunoSEQ multiplex PCR. This table has 2 million to 3 million clones, approximately 93% appearing once. A note on this clone: No antigen is known for it.

J is TRBJ2-2 and V is TRBV28; TRBD2 matches 14 bases. Sequencing was performed on naive CD4+ T cells from PBMCs. The subset is: CD45RA+ positively selected. The receptor comes from a man aged 18-30 years in good health. Some clones in this sample may be carry-over from other donors' samples. The CDR3 spells CASRTSGRAPGELFF. The CDR3 DNA reads as TGTGCCAGCAGGACTAGCGGGAGGGCCCCCGGGGAGCTGTTTTTT.